Following are 13 T cell receptor beta chains from one sample sequenced in a study of T cell changes during pregnancy in multiple sclerosis. Assay used: immunoSEQ multiplex PCR; TCRdb lists only in-frame clones, some missing. The sample records 80,000 or so clones, approximately 90% being singletons. Material: peripheral blood, obtained before pregnancy. Receptor source: a female donor with multiple sclerosis, enrolled in a pregnancy study.

The chain recombines TRBV29-1 with TRBJ2-1; TRBD2 matches at 11 bases. CDR1 is SQVTM and CDR2 is ANQGSEA in the germline V gene. The CDR3 consists of 17 residues. The V gene end was trimmed by 2 bases and the J gene end by 6 bases; junction bases not matched to a gene: 12. The CDR3 sequence is CSVEMVLLAGDGNEQFF. The CDR3 coding sequence is TGCAGCGTTGAAATGGTGTTACTAGCGGGAGATGGCAATGAGCAGTTCTTC.

This chain links TRBV10-3 with TRBJ2-3; 7 bases fit TRBD2. The CDR3 spans 15 residues. CDR1 and CDR2 from the germline V gene are ENHRY and SYGVKD. V trimming: 0 bases; J trimming: 0 bases; junction bases outside the gene matches: 0. CDR3 protein: CAISESGGSTDTQYF. The CDR3 region has the DNA TGTGCCATCAGTGAGTCGGGGGGGAGCACAGATACGCAGTATTTT.

CDR3 nucleotides: TGTGCCAGCAGTCTCCCCCCTCGACTAGCGGGATCCTACAATGAGCAGTTCTTC. Translating gives CASSLPPRLAGSYNEQFF. The J gene is TRBJ2-1, the V gene TRBV7-9; 11 positions agree with TRBD2. This CDR3 comprises 18 residues. CDR1 is SEHNR and CDR2 is FQNEAQ in the germline V gene (reference sequence). Unmatched junction bases numbered 11, after V lost 6 bases and J lost 1 base.

The chain couples TRBV7-9 to TRBJ1-2; possible D gene TRBD1, 5 bases. Germline CDR1 and CDR2: SEHNR and FQNEAQ (reference sequence). The CDR3 has 8 residues. The CDR3 is CTGGGYTF. DNA of the CDR3: TGTACAGGAGGGGGCTACACCTTC.

This chain connects TRBV6-1 to TRBJ2-3, with D possibly matching TRBD2 (6 bases). Germline loops: CDR1 MNHNS, CDR2 SASEGT. This CDR3 region has 14 residues. The ends were cut back, 6 bases at V and 1 base at J, with 11 bases in the middle. This CDR3 reads CASSPGLGTDTQYF. The DNA of the CDR3 is TGTGCCAGCAGCCCGGGACTTGGCACAGATACGCAGTATTTT.

This chain joins TRBV28 and TRBJ2-6; 7 bases map to TRBD1. Germline V CDR1 and CDR2: MDHEN, SYDVKM. V trimming: 10 bases; J trimming: 0 bases; junction bases outside the gene matches: 12. The CDR3 consists of 17 residues. CDR3 protein: CATLGQLRSSGANVLTF. In DNA form, the CDR3 reads TGTGCCACCCTGGGACAGCTAAGGAGCTCTGGGGCCAACGTCCTGACTTTC.

The chain uses TRBV5-6 and TRBJ2-3; tentatively, D is TRBD2 (6 bases). The V gene lost 4 bases and the J gene lost 0 bases, with 9 bases spanning the gap. Germline V lookup: CDR1 SGHDT, CDR2 YYEEEE. The CDR3 sequence is 14 residues long. The CDR3 nucleotides read TGTGCCAGCAGCGCGGGGCCTAGCACAGATACGCAGTATTTT. Translated, it gives CASSAGPSTDTQYF.

The chain couples TRBV11-3 to TRBJ2-3, with D perhaps matching TRBD1 (6 bases). Trimming cost V 2 bases and J 1 base, with 13 bases left between them. The CDR3 is 16 residues long. Germline values: CDR1 SGHNT, CDR2 YENEEA. The CDR3: CASSLRRGYGTDTQYF. The CDR3 DNA follows: TGTGCCAGCAGCTTACGCAGGGGCTACGGCACAGATACGCAGTATTTT.

The chain is built from TRBV28 and TRBJ1-5, with 9 bases lining up with TRBD1. The CDR3 is made up of 16 amino acids. Germline assignment: CDR1 MDHEN and CDR2 SYDVKM. V was clipped by 1 base and J by 0 bases; unmatched bases: 1. The CDR3 DNA reads as TGTGCCAGCAGTTTATCGGGACAGGGTAGCAATCAGCCCCAGCATTTT. Encoded protein: CASSLSGQGSNQPQHF.

As regards this clone: A read error may produce the germline difference seen at one junction end. The chain is built from TRBV6-6 and TRBJ2-7; D perhaps matches TRBD1 (6 bases). Germline-derived CDR1 and CDR2 are MNHNY and SVGAGI (reference sequence). This CDR3 spans 12 amino acids. The CDR3 DNA reads TGTGCCAGCAGCCAAAGGAACAGGGTGATGGACTTC. This sequence encodes CASSQRNRVMDF.

The rearrangement joins TRBV5-1 to TRBJ2-3, with 8 bases matching TRBD2. The germline V gene has CDR1 SGHRS and CDR2 YFSETQ. The CDR3 contains 15 residues. V gave up 3 bases and J gave up 6 bases; unmatched junction bases: 9. The CDR3 loop reads CASSYLAGGSDTQYF. The CDR3 DNA reads as TGCGCCAGCAGCTATCTAGCGGGTGGTTCGGATACGCAGTATTTT.

The genes are TRBV5-4 and TRBJ2-6, with TRBD1 matching over 8 bases. The CDR3 covers 16 residues. Losses at the gene ends were 4 bases for V and 2 bases for J; bases not matched to a gene: 5. From germline, CDR1 is SGHNT and CDR2 YYREEE (reference sequence). The CDR3 reads CASSPHRGAGANVLTF. The CDR3 DNA follows: TGTGCCAGCAGCCCCCACAGGGGGGCTGGGGCCAACGTCCTGACTTTC.

The chain joins TRBV5-6 to TRBJ2-7, with 8 bases fitting TRBD1. This CDR3 has 16 amino acids. Looked up from germline, CDR1 is SGHDT and CDR2 is YYEEEE. After removal of 2 bases from V and 2 bases from J, the junction contained 9 bases not matched to a gene. The CDR3 DNA sequence: TGTGCCAGCAGCTTCGGGACAGGCCTAAGGACCTACGAGCAGTACTTC. This codes for CASSFGTGLRTYEQYF.